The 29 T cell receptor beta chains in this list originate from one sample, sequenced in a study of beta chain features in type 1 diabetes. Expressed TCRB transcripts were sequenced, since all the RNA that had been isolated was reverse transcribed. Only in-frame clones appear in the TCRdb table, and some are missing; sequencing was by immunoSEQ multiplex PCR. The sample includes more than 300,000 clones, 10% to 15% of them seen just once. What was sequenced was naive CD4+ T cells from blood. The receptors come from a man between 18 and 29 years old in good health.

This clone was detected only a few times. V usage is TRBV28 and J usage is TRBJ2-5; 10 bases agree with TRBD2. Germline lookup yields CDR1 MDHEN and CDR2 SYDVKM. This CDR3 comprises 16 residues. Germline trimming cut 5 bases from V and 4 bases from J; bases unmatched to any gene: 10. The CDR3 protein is CASSPPPLAGVETQYF. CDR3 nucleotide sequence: TGTGCCAGCAGTCCACCCCCCCTAGCGGGAGTAGAGACCCAGTACTTC.

CDR3 nucleotides: TGTGCCAGCAGTGAAGCAGTGATAGCGGGCACAGATACGCAGTATTTT. As protein: CASSEAVIAGTDTQYF. The chain has TRBV6-1 and TRBJ2-3; D is possibly TRBD2 (6 bases). Trimming stripped 0 bases from V and 1 base from J, with 11 bases between. Germline assignment: CDR1 MNHNS and CDR2 SASEGT. CDR3 length equals 16 residues.

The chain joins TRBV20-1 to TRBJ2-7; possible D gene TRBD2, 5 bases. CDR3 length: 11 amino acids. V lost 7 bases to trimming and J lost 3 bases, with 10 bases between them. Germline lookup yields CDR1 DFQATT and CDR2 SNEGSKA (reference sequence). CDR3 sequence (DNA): TGCAGTGGAGGGCTAAACTACGAGCAGTACTTC. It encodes CSGGLNYEQYF.

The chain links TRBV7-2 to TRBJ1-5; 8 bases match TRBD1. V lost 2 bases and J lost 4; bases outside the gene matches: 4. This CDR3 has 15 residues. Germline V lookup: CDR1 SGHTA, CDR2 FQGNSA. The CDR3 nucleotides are TGTGCCAGCAGCTTACAAGGACAGGGTAATCAGCCCCAGCATTTT. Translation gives CASSLQGQGNQPQHF.

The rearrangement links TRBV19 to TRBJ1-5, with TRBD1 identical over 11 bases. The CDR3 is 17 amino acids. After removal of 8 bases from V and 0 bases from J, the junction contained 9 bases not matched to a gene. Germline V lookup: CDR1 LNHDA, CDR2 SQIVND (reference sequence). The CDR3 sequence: CASGSRDRGGSNQPQHF. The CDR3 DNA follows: TGTGCCAGTGGTTCCCGGGACAGGGGGGGTAGCAATCAGCCCCAGCATTTT.

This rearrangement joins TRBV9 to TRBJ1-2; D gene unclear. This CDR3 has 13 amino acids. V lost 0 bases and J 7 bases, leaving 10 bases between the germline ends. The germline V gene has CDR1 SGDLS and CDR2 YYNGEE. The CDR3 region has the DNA TGTGCCAGCAGCGTAGGCCCCCAAGCTGGCTACACCTTC. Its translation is CASSVGPQAGYTF.

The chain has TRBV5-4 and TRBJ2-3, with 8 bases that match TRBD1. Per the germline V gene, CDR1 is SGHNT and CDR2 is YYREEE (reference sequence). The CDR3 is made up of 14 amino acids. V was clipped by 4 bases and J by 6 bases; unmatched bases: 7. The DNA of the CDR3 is TGTGCCAGCAGCATCCGGACAGGGTGGGATACGCAGTATTTT. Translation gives CASSIRTGWDTQYF.

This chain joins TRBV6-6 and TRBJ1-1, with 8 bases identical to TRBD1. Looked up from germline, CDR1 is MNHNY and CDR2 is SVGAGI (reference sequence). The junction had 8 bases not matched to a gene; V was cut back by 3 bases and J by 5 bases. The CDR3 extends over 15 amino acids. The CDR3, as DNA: TGTGCCAGCAGTTATTCGAAAAACAGGGGGACTGAAGCTTTCTTT. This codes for CASSYSKNRGTEAFF.

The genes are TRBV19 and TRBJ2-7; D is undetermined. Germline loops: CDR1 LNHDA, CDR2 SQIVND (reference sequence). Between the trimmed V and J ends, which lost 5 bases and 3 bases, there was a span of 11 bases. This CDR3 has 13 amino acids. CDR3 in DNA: TGTGCCAGTAGTCGAGACTTGGACTACGAGCAGTACTTC. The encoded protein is CASSRDLDYEQYF.

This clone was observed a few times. The CDR3 reads CSVDSGASGSGGQYF. The CDR3 DNA reads TGCAGCGTCGATTCGGGGGCTAGCGGGAGTGGTGGGCAGTACTTC. This chain joins TRBV29-1 and TRBJ2-7; TRBD2 matches 10 bases. CDR1 is SQVTM and CDR2 is ANQGSEA in the germline V gene. CDR3 length: 15 residues. V lost 6 bases and J lost 9; bases outside the gene matches: 17.

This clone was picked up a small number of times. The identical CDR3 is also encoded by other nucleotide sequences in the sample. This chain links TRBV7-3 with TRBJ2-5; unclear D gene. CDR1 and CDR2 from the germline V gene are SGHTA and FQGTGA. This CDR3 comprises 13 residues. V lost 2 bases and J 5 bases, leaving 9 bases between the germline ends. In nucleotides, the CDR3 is TGTGCCAGCAGCTTATCCCTAATGGAGACCCAGTACTTC. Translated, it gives CASSLSLMETQYF. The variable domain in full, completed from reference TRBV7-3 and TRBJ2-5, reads GAGVSQTPSNKVTEKGKYVELRCDPISGHTALYWYRQSLGQGPEFLIYFQGTGAADDSGLPNDRFFAVRPEGSVSTLKIQRTERGDSAVYLCASSLSLMETQYFGPGTRLLVL.

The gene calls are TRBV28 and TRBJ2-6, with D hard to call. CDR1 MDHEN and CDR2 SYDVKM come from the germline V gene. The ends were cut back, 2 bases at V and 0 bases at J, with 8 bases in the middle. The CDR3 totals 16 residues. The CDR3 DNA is TGTGCCAGCAGTTTACTTACACGCTCTGGGGCCAACGTCCTGACTTTC. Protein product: CASSLLTRSGANVLTF.

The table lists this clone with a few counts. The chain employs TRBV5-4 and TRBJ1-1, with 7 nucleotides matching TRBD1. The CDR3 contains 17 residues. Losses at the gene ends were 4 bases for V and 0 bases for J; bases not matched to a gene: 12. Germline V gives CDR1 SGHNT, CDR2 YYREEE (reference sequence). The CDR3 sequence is CASSPAGQGVMNTEAFF. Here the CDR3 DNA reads TGTGCCAGCAGCCCCGCCGGGCAGGGGGTCATGAACACTGAAGCTTTCTTT.

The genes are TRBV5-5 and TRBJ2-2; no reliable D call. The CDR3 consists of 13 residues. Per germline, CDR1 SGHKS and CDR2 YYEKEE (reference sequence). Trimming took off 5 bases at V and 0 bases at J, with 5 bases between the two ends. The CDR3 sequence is CASRYTNTGELFF. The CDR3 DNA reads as TGTGCCAGCAGATACACGAACACCGGGGAGCTGTTTTTT.

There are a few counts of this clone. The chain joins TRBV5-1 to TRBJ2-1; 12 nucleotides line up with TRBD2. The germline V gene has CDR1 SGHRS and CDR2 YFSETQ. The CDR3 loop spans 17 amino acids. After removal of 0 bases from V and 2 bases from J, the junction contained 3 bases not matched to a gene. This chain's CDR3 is CASSLETSGRPYNEQFF. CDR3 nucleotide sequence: TGCGCCAGCAGCTTGGAGACTAGCGGGAGACCCTACAATGAGCAGTTCTTC. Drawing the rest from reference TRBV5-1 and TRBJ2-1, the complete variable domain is KAGVTQTPRYLIKTRGQQVTLSCSPISGHRSVSWYQQTPGQGLQFLFEYFSETQRNKGNFPGRFSGRQFSNSRSEMNVSTLELGDSALYLCASSLETSGRPYNEQFFGPGTRLTVL.

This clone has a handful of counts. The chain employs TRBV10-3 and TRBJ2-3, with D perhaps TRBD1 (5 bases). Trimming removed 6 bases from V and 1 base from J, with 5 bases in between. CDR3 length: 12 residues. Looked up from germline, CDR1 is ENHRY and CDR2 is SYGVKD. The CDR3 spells CAIRQGTDTQYF. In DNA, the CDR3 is TGTGCCATCAGACAGGGCACAGATACGCAGTATTTT.

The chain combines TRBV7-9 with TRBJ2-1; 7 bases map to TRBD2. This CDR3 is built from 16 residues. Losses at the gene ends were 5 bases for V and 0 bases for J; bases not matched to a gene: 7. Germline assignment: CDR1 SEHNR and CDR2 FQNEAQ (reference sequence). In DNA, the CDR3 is TGTGCCAGCAGCCTATGGCGGGGGAGCTCCTACAATGAGCAGTTCTTC. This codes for CASSLWRGSSYNEQFF.

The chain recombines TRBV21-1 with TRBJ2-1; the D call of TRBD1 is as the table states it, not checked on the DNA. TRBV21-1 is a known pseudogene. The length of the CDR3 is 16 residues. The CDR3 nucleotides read TGTGCCAGCAGCAAAGAGTGGACAGGGGCATTGGATGAGCAGTTCTTC. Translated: CASSKEWTGALDEQFF.

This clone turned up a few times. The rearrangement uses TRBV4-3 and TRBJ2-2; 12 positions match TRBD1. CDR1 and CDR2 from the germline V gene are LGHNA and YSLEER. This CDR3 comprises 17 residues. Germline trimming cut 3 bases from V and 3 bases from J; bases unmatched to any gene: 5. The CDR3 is CASSQGDRGHYTGELFF. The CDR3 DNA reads TGCGCCAGCAGCCAGGGGGACAGGGGGCATTACACCGGGGAGCTGTTTTTT.

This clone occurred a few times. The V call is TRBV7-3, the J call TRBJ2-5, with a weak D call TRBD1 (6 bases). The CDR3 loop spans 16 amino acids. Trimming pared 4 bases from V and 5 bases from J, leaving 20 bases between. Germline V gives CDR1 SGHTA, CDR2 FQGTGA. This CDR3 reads CASSSGQPARGETQYF. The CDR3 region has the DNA TGTGCCAGCAGCTCCGGACAGCCTGCAAGGGGGGAGACCCAGTACTTC.

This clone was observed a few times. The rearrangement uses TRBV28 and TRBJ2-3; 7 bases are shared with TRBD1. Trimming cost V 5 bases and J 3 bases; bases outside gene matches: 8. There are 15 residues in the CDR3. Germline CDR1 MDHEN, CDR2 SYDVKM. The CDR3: CASSPPDRRTDTQYF. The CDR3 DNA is TGTGCCAGCAGTCCCCCGGACAGGCGGACAGATACGCAGTATTTT.

The DNA of the CDR3 is TGCGCCAGCAGCTCGGAGGGACAGGGGAACACCGGGGAGCTGTTTTTT. It codes for CASSSEGQGNTGELFF. V and J are TRBV5-1 and TRBJ2-2; 9 bases fit TRBD1. This CDR3 has 16 amino acids. V was pared by 3 bases and J by 1 base, with 4 bases of the junction left unmatched. Germline V gene lookup returns CDR1 SGHRS and CDR2 YFSETQ.

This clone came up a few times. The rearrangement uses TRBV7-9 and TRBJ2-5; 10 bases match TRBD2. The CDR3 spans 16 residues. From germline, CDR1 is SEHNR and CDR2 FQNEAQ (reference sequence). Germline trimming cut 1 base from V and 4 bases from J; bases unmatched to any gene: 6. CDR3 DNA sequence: TGTGCCAGCAGCTTAGAATTGGGACTAGCGTTAGAGACCCAGTACTTC. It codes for CASSLELGLALETQYF.

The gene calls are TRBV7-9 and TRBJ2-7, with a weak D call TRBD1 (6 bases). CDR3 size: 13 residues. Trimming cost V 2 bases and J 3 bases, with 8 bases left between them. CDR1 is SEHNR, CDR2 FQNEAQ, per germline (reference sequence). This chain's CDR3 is CASSLLGGYEQYF. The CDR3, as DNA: TGTGCCAGCAGCTTACTAGGGGGCTACGAGCAGTACTTC.

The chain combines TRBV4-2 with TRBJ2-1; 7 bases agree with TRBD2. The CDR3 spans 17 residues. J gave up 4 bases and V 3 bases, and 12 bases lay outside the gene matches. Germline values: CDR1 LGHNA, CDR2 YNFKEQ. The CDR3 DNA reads TGTGCCAGCAGCCACCCCTCTTCCAGCGGGGCTTACAATGAGCAGTTCTTC. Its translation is CASSHPSSSGAYNEQFF.

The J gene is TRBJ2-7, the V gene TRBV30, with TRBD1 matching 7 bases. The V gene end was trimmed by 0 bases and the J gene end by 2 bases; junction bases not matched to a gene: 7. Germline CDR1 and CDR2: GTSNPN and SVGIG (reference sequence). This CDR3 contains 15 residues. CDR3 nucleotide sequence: TGTGCCTGGAGTGTATCCGGGACAGTCACCTACGAGCAGTACTTC. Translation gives CAWSVSGTVTYEQYF. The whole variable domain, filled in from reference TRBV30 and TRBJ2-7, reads SQTIHQWPATLVQPVGSPLSLECTVEGTSNPNLYWYRQAAGRGLQLLFYSVGIGQISSEVPQNLSASRPQDRQFILSSKKLLLSDSGFYLCAWSVSGTVTYEQYFGPGTRLTVT.

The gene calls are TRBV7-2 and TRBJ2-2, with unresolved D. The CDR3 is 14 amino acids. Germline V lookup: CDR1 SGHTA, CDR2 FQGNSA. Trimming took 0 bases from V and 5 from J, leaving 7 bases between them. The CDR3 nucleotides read TGTGCCAGCAGCTTAGCGGCCATGACCGGGGAGCTGTTTTTT. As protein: CASSLAAMTGELFF.

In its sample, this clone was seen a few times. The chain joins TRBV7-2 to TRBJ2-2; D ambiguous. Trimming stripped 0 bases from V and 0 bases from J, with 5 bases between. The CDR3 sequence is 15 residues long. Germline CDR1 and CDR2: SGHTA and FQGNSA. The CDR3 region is CASSLARSNTGELFF. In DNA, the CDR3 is TGTGCCAGCAGCTTAGCCAGATCGAACACCGGGGAGCTGTTTTTT.

The CDR3 spells CASSYSRDTGGHGYTF. The CDR3 DNA reads TGTGCCAGCAGTTACTCGAGAGACACAGGGGGCCATGGCTACACCTTC. The V and J genes are TRBV6-6 and TRBJ1-2; 9 bases agree with TRBD1. V gave up 0 bases and J gave up 6 bases; unmatched junction bases: 8. The CDR3 extends over 16 amino acids. In germline, CDR1 is MNHNY, CDR2 SVGAGI (reference sequence).